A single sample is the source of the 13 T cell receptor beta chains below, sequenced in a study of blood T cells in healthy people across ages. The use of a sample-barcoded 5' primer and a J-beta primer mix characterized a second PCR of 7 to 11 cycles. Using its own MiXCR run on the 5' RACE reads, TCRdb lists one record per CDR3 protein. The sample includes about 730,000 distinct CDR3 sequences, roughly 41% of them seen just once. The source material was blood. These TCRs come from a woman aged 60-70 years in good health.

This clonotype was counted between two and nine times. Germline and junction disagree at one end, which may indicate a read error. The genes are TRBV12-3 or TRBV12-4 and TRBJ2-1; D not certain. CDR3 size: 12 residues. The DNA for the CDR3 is TGTGCCAGTAGTTCCCTTTCCTACGAGCAGTTCTTC. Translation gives CASSSLSYEQFF.

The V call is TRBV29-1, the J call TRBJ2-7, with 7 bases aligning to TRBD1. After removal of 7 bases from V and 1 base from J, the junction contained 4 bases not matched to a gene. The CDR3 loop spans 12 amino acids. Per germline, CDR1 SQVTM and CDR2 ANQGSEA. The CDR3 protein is CSGRTGSYEQYF. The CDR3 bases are TGCAGCGGACGGACAGGTTCCTACGAGCAGTACTTC.

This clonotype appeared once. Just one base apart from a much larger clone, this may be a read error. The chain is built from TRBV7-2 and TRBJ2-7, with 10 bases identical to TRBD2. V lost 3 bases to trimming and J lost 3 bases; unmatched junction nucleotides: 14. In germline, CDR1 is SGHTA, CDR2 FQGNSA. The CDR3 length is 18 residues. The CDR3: CASSFKGSGGQSYYEQYF. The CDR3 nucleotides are TGTGCCAGCAGCTTTAAGGGTAGCGGGGGGCAGAGCTACTACGAGCAGTACTTC.

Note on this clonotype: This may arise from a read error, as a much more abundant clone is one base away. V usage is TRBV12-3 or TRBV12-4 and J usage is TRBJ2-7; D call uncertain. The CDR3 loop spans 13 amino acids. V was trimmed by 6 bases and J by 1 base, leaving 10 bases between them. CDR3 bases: TGTGCCAGCAGCAAGGACGGTTCCTACGAGCAGTACTTC. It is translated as CASSKDGSYEQYF.

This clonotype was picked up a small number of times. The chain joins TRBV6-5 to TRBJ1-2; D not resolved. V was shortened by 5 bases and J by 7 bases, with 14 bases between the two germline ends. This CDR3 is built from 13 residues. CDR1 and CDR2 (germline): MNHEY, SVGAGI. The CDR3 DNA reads TGTGCCAGCAGTGGAAGAAAGGCTGTTGGCTACACCTTC. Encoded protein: CASSGRKAVGYTF.

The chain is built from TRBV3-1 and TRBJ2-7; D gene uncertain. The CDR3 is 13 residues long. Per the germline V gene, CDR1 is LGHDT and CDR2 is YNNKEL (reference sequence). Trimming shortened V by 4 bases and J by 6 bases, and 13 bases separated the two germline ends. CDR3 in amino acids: CASSRTLVGEQYF. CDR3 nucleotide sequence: TGTGCCAGCAGCCGAACTCTAGTGGGCGAGCAGTACTTC.

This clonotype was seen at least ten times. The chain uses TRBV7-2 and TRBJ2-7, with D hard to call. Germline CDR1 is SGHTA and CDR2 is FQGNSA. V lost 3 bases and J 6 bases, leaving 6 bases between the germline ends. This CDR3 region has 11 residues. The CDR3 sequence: CASSLISEQYF. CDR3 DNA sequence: TGTGCCAGCAGCTTGATCAGCGAGCAGTACTTC.

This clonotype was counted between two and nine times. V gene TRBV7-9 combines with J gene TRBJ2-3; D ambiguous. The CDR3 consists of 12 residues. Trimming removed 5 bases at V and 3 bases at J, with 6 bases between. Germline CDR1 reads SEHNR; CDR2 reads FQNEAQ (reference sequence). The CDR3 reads CASSHMTDTQYF. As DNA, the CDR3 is TGTGCCAGCAGCCACATGACAGATACGCAGTATTTT. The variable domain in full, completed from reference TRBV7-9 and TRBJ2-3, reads DTGVSQNPRHKITKRGQNVTFRCDPISEHNRLYWYRQTLGQGPEFLTYFQNEAQLEKSRLLSDRFSAERPKGSFSTLEIQRTEQGDSAMYLCASSHMTDTQYFGPGTRLTVL.

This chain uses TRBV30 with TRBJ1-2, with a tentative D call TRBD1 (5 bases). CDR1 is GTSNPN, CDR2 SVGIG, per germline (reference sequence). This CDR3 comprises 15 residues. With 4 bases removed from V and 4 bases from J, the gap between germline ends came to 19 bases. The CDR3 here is CAWTQPRKQAYGYTF. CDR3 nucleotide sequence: TGTGCCTGGACCCAGCCCCGGAAACAGGCCTATGGCTACACCTTC.

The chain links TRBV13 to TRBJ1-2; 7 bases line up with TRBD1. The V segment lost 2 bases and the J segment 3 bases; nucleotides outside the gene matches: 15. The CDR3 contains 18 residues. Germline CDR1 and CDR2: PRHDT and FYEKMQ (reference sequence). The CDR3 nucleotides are TGTGCCAGCAGCTTAAGACAGGGAAGTAATTGGGTTGACTATGGCTACACCTTC. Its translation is CASSLRQGSNWVDYGYTF.

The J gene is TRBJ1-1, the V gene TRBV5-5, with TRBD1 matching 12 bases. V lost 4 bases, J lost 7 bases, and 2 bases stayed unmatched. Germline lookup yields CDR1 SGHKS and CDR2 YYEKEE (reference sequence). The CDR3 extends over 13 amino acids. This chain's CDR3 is CASSRDRGLEAFF. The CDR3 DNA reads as TGTGCCAGCAGCAGGGACAGGGGGCTTGAAGCTTTCTTT.

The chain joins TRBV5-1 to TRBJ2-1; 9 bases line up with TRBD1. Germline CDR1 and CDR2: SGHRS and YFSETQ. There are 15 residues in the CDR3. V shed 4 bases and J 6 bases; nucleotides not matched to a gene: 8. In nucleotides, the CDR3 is TGCGCCAGCAGCGCGCGACAGGGGGGAGGCAATGAGCAGTTCTTC. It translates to CASSARQGGGNEQFF.

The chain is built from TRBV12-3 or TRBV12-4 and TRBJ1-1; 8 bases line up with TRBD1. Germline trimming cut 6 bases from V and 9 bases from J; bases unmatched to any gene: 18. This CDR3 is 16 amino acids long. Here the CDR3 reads CASRRSLPGQVLKAFF. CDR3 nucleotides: TGTGCCAGCAGAAGGTCTTTACCGGGACAGGTCCTTAAAGCTTTCTTT.